The 29 T cell receptor beta chains below come from one sample, sequenced in a study of PD-1 blockade in classical Hodgkin lymphoma. Autologous stem cell transplantation was followed by relapse in every patient, and brentuximab vedotin exposure varied. Sequenced by immunoSEQ multiplex PCR; TCRdb stores in-frame clones only, minus some. The table records 90,000 to 100,000 clones, roughly 92% of them present only once. This sample comprised peripheral blood mononuclear cells (PBMCs), obtained at baseline. All receptors derive from a human donor with classical Hodgkin lymphoma.

This clone was seen only once. The V and J genes are TRBV13 and TRBJ2-3; D not certain. The CDR3 contains 12 residues. Trimming took off 5 bases at V and 2 bases at J, with 5 bases between the two ends. Germline V gives CDR1 PRHDT, CDR2 FYEKMQ (reference sequence). The CDR3 spells CASSLSTDTQYF. The CDR3, as DNA: TGTGCCAGCAGCCTGTCCACAGATACGCAGTATTTT.

This rearrangement joins TRBV6-1 to TRBJ1-1; possible D gene TRBD1, 6 bases. CDR3 size: 11 residues. V lost 10 bases to trimming and J lost 5 bases, with 11 bases between them. Germline CDR1 and CDR2: MNHNS and SASEGT. CDR3 amino acids: CATRGGTEAFF. CDR3 DNA sequence: TGTGCCACCAGGGGCGGAACTGAAGCTTTCTTT.

The J gene is TRBJ2-2, the V gene TRBV7-9; a weak D match, TRBD1 (6 bases). This CDR3 is built from 16 residues. Germline lookup yields CDR1 SEHNR and CDR2 FQNEAQ (reference sequence). Trimming left V 4 bases short and J 0 bases short, with 12 bases between. DNA for the CDR3: TGTGCCAGCAGCTCGCCCTGGACAGCGAACACCGGGGAGCTGTTTTTT. Translated, it gives CASSSPWTANTGELFF.

This clone was detected only once. The J gene is TRBJ2-7, the V gene TRBV28, with 7 bases lining up with TRBD1. The V segment lost 5 bases and the J segment 3 bases; nucleotides outside the gene matches: 10. The V gene's germline CDR1 is MDHEN and CDR2 SYDVKM. The CDR3 has 15 residues. Here the CDR3 reads CASSGVGTVLYEQYF. The CDR3 coding sequence is TGTGCCAGCAGTGGGGTGGGGACAGTCCTCTACGAGCAGTACTTC. The full variable domain, with the rest looked up from reference TRBV28 and TRBJ2-7, is DVKVTQSSRYLVKRTGEKVFLECVQDMDHENMFWYRQDPGLGLRLIYFSYDVKMKEKGDIPEGYSVSREKKERFSLILESASTNQTSMYLCASSGVGTVLYEQYFGPGTRLTVT.

The chain joins TRBV5-1 to TRBJ2-3; the D gene is possibly TRBD2 (5 bases). The CDR3 totals 15 residues. Between the trimmed V and J ends, which lost 4 bases and 6 bases, there was a span of 18 bases. CDR1 and CDR2 from the germline V gene are SGHRS and YFSETQ. The CDR3 DNA reads TGCGCCAGCAGCGAAGGACTCAGCGGAAGGGATACGCAGTATTTT. Translating gives CASSEGLSGRDTQYF. The full variable domain, with the rest looked up from reference TRBV5-1 and TRBJ2-3, is KAGVTQTPRYLIKTRGQQVTLSCSPISGHRSVSWYQQTPGQGLQFLFEYFSETQRNKGNFPGRFSGRQFSNSRSEMNVSTLELGDSALYLCASSEGLSGRDTQYFGPGTRLTVL.

The V and J genes are TRBV29-1 and TRBJ1-1; D possibly corresponds to TRBD1 (5 bases). Germline values: CDR1 SQVTM, CDR2 ANQGSEA. The CDR3 runs to 15 residues. V lost 4 bases, J lost 0 bases, and 15 bases lay in between. CDR3 sequence reads: CSVGLRGQLNTEAFF. The CDR3 coding sequence is TGCAGCGTTGGCCTAAGGGGTCAGTTGAACACTGAAGCTTTCTTT.

The rearrangement uses TRBV15 and TRBJ1-3, with D possibly matching TRBD1 (6 bases). V shed 0 bases and J shed 4 bases, with 7 bases lying between them. Germline CDR1 is LNHNV and CDR2 is YYDKDF (reference sequence). The CDR3 is 14 amino acids. CDR3 sequence: CATSRDQGGNTIYF. CDR3 bases: TGTGCCACCAGCAGAGATCAGGGGGGAAACACCATATATTTT.

The rearrangement links TRBV28 to TRBJ2-7, with 8 bases fitting TRBD1. The V and J ends lost 2 bases and 4 bases, in that order; junction bases with no gene match: 16. The CDR3 is made up of 18 amino acids. CDR1 MDHEN and CDR2 SYDVKM come from the germline V gene. In DNA, the CDR3 is TGTGCCAGCAGTTTAACACCCAAGTGGGATACAGGGGGATACGAGCAGTACTTC. Translated, it gives CASSLTPKWDTGGYEQYF. Drawing the rest from reference TRBV28 and TRBJ2-7, the complete variable domain is DVKVTQSSRYLVKRTGEKVFLECVQDMDHENMFWYRQDPGLGLRLIYFSYDVKMKEKGDIPEGYSVSREKKERFSLILESASTNQTSMYLCASSLTPKWDTGGYEQYFGPGTRLTVT.

The genes are TRBV27 and TRBJ2-1, with 8 bases fitting TRBD2. V lost 5 bases and J lost 7; bases outside the gene matches: 13. Germline assignment: CDR1 MNHEY and CDR2 SMNVEV (reference sequence). The CDR3 extends over 16 amino acids. CDR3: CASSRSAGEAGNEQFF. CDR3 nucleotide sequence: TGTGCCAGCAGTCGATCAGCGGGAGAAGCGGGAAATGAGCAGTTCTTC.

The chain carries TRBV9 and TRBJ2-2; D unresolved. The length of the CDR3 is 11 residues. The V and J ends lost 5 bases and 4 bases respectively, with 3 bases between them. Per germline, CDR1 SGDLS and CDR2 YYNGEE. The CDR3 spells CASSFTGELFF. In nucleotides, the CDR3 is TGTGCCAGCAGTTTCACCGGGGAGCTGTTTTTT. The full variable domain, rest sourced from reference TRBV9 and TRBJ2-2, is DSGVTQTPKHLITATGQRVTLRCSPRSGDLSVYWYQQSLDQGLQFLIQYYNGEERAKGNILERFSAQQFPDLHSELNLSSLELGDSALYFCASSFTGELFFGEGSRLTVL.

Only a few counts were recorded for this clone. This chain uses TRBV21-1 with TRBJ1-1. TRBV21-1 is noted as a pseudogene. The CDR3 runs to 17 residues. In DNA, the CDR3 is TGTGCCAGATCCCGCGGGCCAAGCTCGAGGATGAACACTGAAGCTTTCTTT. It specifies CARSRGPSSRMNTEAFF.

The chain is built from TRBV28 and TRBJ1-2, with 7 bases aligning to TRBD1. The J segment lost 4 bases and the V segment lost 6 bases, leaving 17 bases of the junction unmatched. The CDR3 loop spans 17 amino acids. Germline V gene data show CDR1 as MDHEN and CDR2 as SYDVKM. CDR3 in amino acids: CASSSTQPLDRFYGYTF. The DNA for the CDR3 is TGTGCCAGCAGCTCAACCCAACCCCTGGACAGGTTCTATGGCTACACCTTC.

V and J are TRBV18 and TRBJ1-1; 10 positions agree with TRBD1. With 3 bases clipped from V and 5 bases from J, the junction kept 3 bases outside the gene matches. The CDR3 sequence is 14 residues long. Looked up from germline, CDR1 is KGHSH and CDR2 is LQKENI. The CDR3 DNA is TGTGCCAGCTCACCCGGACAGGGGGAAACTGAAGCTTTCTTT. This codes for CASSPGQGETEAFF.

The chain recombines TRBV27 with TRBJ1-1; D gene uncertain. CDR1 and CDR2 from the germline V gene are MNHEY and SMNVEV (reference sequence). The CDR3 sequence is 15 residues long. Trimming cost V 3 bases and J 0 bases, with 11 bases left between them. CDR3 sequence (DNA): TGTGCCAGCAGTTTGGGCTTACTGATGAACACTGAAGCTTTCTTT. It codes for CASSLGLLMNTEAFF.

V usage is TRBV28 and J usage is TRBJ1-2; D gene uncertain. The ends were cut back, 1 base at V and 1 base at J, with 7 bases in the middle. The CDR3 consists of 14 residues. Germline V gives CDR1 MDHEN, CDR2 SYDVKM. CDR3 sequence reads: CASSLSGGNYGYTF. In DNA, the CDR3 is TGTGCCAGCAGTTTATCGGGAGGTAACTATGGCTACACCTTC.

This sequence joins TRBV29-1 and TRBJ2-4, with 7 nucleotides matching TRBD1. The CDR3 covers 14 residues. The trim removed 6 bases at V and 4 bases at J, leaving 9 bases unmatched. Germline V CDR1 and CDR2: SQVTM, ANQGSEA. The CDR3 is CSVYYRDRKNIQYF. In DNA, the CDR3 is TGCAGCGTATACTACCGGGACAGAAAAAACATTCAGTACTTC.

The chain has TRBV15 and TRBJ2-7; D may correspond to TRBD1 or TRBD2 (6 bases each). Germline CDR1 LNHNV, CDR2 YYDKDF (reference sequence). The CDR3 spans 17 residues. V dropped 4 bases and J dropped 4 bases, with 23 bases sitting between them. The CDR3 here is CATSTSIGGRLGYEQYF. Here the CDR3 DNA reads TGTGCCACCAGCACCTCTATCGGGGGCCGCTTGGGTTACGAGCAGTACTTC.

The rearrangement links TRBV6-1 to TRBJ2-2, with 8 bases aligning to TRBD2. CDR3 length equals 18 residues. Trimming at V came to 4 bases and at J to 6 bases, leaving 16 bases not matched to a gene. Germline values: CDR1 MNHNS, CDR2 SASEGT. The CDR3 region is CASSVRGSGVRGPGELFF. CDR3 coding DNA: TGTGCCAGCAGTGTTCGTGGTAGCGGGGTTAGGGGACCCGGGGAGCTGTTTTTT.

This chain uses TRBV4-2 with TRBJ2-1; D uncertain. V lost 4 bases and J lost 0, with 7 bases in between. Per the germline V gene, CDR1 is LGHNA and CDR2 is YNFKEQ. The CDR3 loop spans 14 amino acids. CDR3 nucleotide sequence: TGTGCCAGCAGCCGGGAACCCTCCTACAATGAGCAGTTCTTC. Protein product: CASSREPSYNEQFF.

The gene calls are TRBV5-1 and TRBJ2-7; D unclear. V was pared by 0 bases and J by 2 bases, with 3 bases between. This CDR3 has 12 amino acids. Germline assignment: CDR1 SGHRS and CDR2 YFSETQ. As DNA, the CDR3 is TGCGCCAGCAGCTTGGAACCCTACGAGCAGTACTTC. Amino acids: CASSLEPYEQYF.

V and J are TRBV9 and TRBJ2-5, with 7 bases identical to TRBD2. V shed 3 bases, J shed 5 bases, and the junction held 19 bases outside the gene matches. Germline loops: CDR1 SGDLS, CDR2 YYNGEE. CDR3 length: 18 amino acids. The CDR3 DNA follows: TGTGCCAGCAGCGCGCGGTCCGCCTTGCTGACTAGCTGGGAGACCCAGTACTTC. Protein sequence: CASSARSALLTSWETQYF.

This sequence joins TRBV11-2 and TRBJ2-7; a possible D gene is TRBD2 (5 bases). CDR1 is SGHAT and CDR2 is FQNNGV in the germline V gene. V was trimmed by 2 bases and J by 2 bases, leaving 10 bases between them. This CDR3 is 14 amino acids long. CDR3 loop: CASSLLRTPYEQYF. The CDR3 DNA sequence: TGTGCCAGCAGCTTACTGAGGACTCCCTACGAGCAGTACTTC.

V and J are TRBV29-1 and TRBJ2-3, with TRBD2 matching over 12 bases. Trimming took 1 base from V and 4 from J; bases not matched to a gene: 6. The CDR3 is 16 residues long. Germline CDR1 and CDR2: SQVTM and ANQGSEA. CDR3 bases: TGCAGCGTTGAAGGGGGACTAGCGGGTCGCCCAGATACGCAGTATTTT. Translating it yields CSVEGGLAGRPDTQYF.

The chain is built from TRBV27 and TRBJ1-1, with D hard to call. CDR1 MNHEY and CDR2 SMNVEV come from the germline V gene (reference sequence). Trimming pared 1 base from V and 5 bases from J, leaving 11 bases between. The CDR3 length is 14 residues. This CDR3 reads CASSLLGLRTEAFF. DNA for the CDR3: TGTGCCAGCAGTTTATTGGGGTTGAGAACTGAAGCTTTCTTT.

The chain couples TRBV2 to TRBJ1-4; possible D gene TRBD1, 6 bases. This CDR3 spans 14 amino acids. V shed 6 bases and J shed 15 bases, with 23 bases lying between them. CDR1 SNHLY and CDR2 FYNNEI come from the germline V gene. The CDR3 sequence: CASRKGQGVGEVFF. The CDR3 coding sequence is TGTGCCAGCAGGAAGGGACAAGGGGTGGGAGAGGTGTTTTTT.

CDR3 nucleotides: TGTGCCAGCAGTTCCCTGACAGGGGGGAACACTGAAGCTTTCTTT. Translated, it gives CASSSLTGGNTEAFF. The chain couples TRBV27 to TRBJ1-1; 9 bases fit TRBD1. Germline CDR1 and CDR2: MNHEY and SMNVEV (reference sequence). V gave up 4 bases and J gave up 1 base; unmatched junction bases: 4. This CDR3 spans 15 amino acids.

This chain uses TRBV28 with TRBJ1-5, with TRBD1 identical over 7 bases. The CDR3 extends over 16 amino acids. Germline V lookup: CDR1 MDHEN, CDR2 SYDVKM. Trimming removed 6 bases from V and 4 bases from J; junction bases left unmatched: 12. In nucleotides, the CDR3 is TGTGCCAGCAGCCTTAGGGGGCCCAGAGGAAATCAGCCCCAGCATTTT. It encodes CASSLRGPRGNQPQHF.

The chain couples TRBV27 to TRBJ2-1; D might be TRBD2 (6 bases). There are 15 residues in the CDR3. Trimming took 7 bases from V and 7 from J, leaving 20 bases between them. Per germline, CDR1 MNHEY and CDR2 SMNVEV (reference sequence). CDR3 DNA: TGTGCCAGCACTTCGCCGGGAGCTGGTGTAAATGAGCAGTTCTTC. Its protein is CASTSPGAGVNEQFF.

The rearrangement uses TRBV14 and TRBJ2-7, with D possibly being TRBD2 (5 bases). The CDR3 has 17 amino acids. Trimming took 1 base from V and 1 from J, leaving 17 bases between them. Germline-derived CDR1 and CDR2 are SGHDN and FVKESK. The CDR3 bases are TGTGCCAGCAGCCAAGGTTTTCGGGGTAGTAGGTCCTACGAGCAGTACTTC. Its protein product is CASSQGFRGSRSYEQYF.